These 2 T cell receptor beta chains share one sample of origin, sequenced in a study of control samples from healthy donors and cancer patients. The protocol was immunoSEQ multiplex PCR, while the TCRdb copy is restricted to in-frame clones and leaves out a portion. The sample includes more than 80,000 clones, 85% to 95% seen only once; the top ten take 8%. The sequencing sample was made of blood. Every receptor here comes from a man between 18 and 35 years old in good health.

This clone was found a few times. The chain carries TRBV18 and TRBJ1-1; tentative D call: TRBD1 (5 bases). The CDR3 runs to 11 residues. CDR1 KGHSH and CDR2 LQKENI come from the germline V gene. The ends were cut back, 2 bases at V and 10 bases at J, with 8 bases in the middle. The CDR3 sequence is CASSPGGGAFF. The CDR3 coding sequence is TGTGCCAGCTCACCAGGGGGGGGAGCTTTCTTT.

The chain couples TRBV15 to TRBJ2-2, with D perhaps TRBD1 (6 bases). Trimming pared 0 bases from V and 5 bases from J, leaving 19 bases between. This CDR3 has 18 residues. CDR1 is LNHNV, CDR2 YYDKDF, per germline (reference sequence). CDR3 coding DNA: TGTGCCACCAGCAGAGATTCTTTGCGGCAGGGGAGTACCGGGGAGCTGTTTTTT. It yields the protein CATSRDSLRQGSTGELFF.